This T cell receptor beta chain was profiled in a study of a mutant IDH1 vaccine in newly diagnosed glioma. As for the study in general: Sex among treated patients split 62.5% male, around 40% female; mean age was approximately 41 years. The earlier regimen, radiotherapy, temozolomide, or both, was most often both. Broader study findings: Researchers report vaccine-induced immune responses in roughly 94% of patients.

Time point of the sample: baseline, week 1 (first vaccination visit). The treatment was: pre-vaccination baseline after standard-of-care therapy. Diagnosis in the donors showed new WHO grade 3 or 4 astrocytomas that were IDH1-mutant and ATRX-lost. The assay was immunoSEQ multiplex PCR, and TCRdb's table has in-frame clones only and misses some. The sample carries more than 80,000 clones, 83% recorded once. This CDR3 is 16 amino acids long. Looked up from germline, CDR1 is SEHNR and CDR2 is FQNEAQ (reference sequence). Trimming shortened V by 4 bases and J by 8 bases, and 23 bases separated the two germline ends. This clone was recorded only once. Its target is not known.

The chain employs TRBV7-9 and TRBJ1-2, with D tentatively TRBD1 (5 bases). The receptor was isolated from a woman in her 50s with glioma. The source material was PBMCs, sampled from a glioma patient treated with radiotherapy, temozolomide or both. The CDR3 is CASSSGRGGYSGGYTF. In DNA, the CDR3 is TGTGCCAGCAGCTCTGGACGGGGGGGTTATTCGGGAGGCTACACCTTC.